The 9 T cell receptor beta chains presented below share a single source sample, sequenced in a study of glioma-infiltrating T cells after dendritic cell vaccination. Only in-frame clones appear in the TCRdb table, and some are missing; sequencing was by immunoSEQ multiplex PCR. In the table there are about 24,000 clones, roughly 90% of which are singletons. The time point is: after dendritic cell vaccination, including at tumor progression/relapse. The sequenced sample was blood, obtained after dendritic cell vaccination. The source of these receptors is a human donor with glioblastoma.

The rearrangement links TRBV4-1 to TRBJ2-7, with 7 bases that match TRBD2. V lost 4 bases, J lost 4 bases, and 1 base stayed unmatched. CDR1 is MGHRA, CDR2 YSYEKL, per germline. CDR3 length: 12 amino acids. CDR3 sequence: CASSPSGYEQYF. CDR3 DNA sequence: TGCGCCAGCAGCCCTAGCGGATACGAGCAGTACTTC.

The count of this clone is one. V gene TRBV11-2 combines with J gene TRBJ2-7; TRBD2 might be the D (6 bases). V gave up 5 bases and J gave up 0 bases, with 20 bases separating them. Germline lookup yields CDR1 SGHAT and CDR2 FQNNGV. The CDR3 contains 17 residues. The DNA for the CDR3 is TGTGCCAGCAGCGTTGGGACCGGGGGAACCCTCTCCTACGAGCAGTACTTC. The encoded protein is CASSVGTGGTLSYEQYF. The full variable domain, rest sourced from reference TRBV11-2 and TRBJ2-7, is EAGVAQSPRYKIIEKRQSVAFWCNPISGHATLYWYQQILGQGPKLLIQFQNNGVVDDSQLPKDRFSAERLKGVDSTLKIQPAKLEDSAVYLCASSVGTGGTLSYEQYFGPGTRLTVT.

The chain couples TRBV12-5 to TRBJ1-3, with D unclear. This CDR3 region has 15 residues. Germline V gene sequence: CDR1 LGHNT, CDR2 FRNRAP. The ends were cut back, 6 bases at V and 0 bases at J, with 12 bases in the middle. CDR3 region: CASGMTPSSGNTIYF. The CDR3, as DNA: TGTGCTAGTGGGATGACACCCAGCTCTGGAAACACCATATATTTT. Combining the CDR3 with reference TRBV12-5 and TRBJ1-3 gives the whole variable domain DARVTQTPRHKVTEMGQEVTMRCQPILGHNTVFWYRQTMMQGLELLAYFRNRAPLDDSGMPKDRFSAEMPDATLATLKIQPSEPRDSAVYFCASGMTPSSGNTIYFGEGSWLTVV.

This clone showed up just a few times. The chain carries TRBV13 and TRBJ1-3; the D gene is possibly TRBD1 (5 bases). The CDR3 sequence is 16 residues long. Germline values: CDR1 PRHDT, CDR2 FYEKMQ (reference sequence). V was pared by 5 bases and J by 8 bases, with 22 bases between. CDR3 loop: CASSPRRSFLGDTIYF. CDR3 coding DNA: TGTGCCAGCAGCCCCCGTCGCAGTTTCTTAGGGGACACCATATATTTT. Based on the CDR3 plus reference TRBV13 and TRBJ1-3, the full variable domain is AAGVIQSPRHLIKEKRETATLKCYPIPRHDTVYWYQQGPGQDPQFLISFYEKMQSDKGSIPDRFSAQQFSDYHSELNMSSLELGDSALYFCASSPRRSFLGDTIYFGEGSWLTVV.

V gene TRBV7-2 combines with J gene TRBJ1-2; D is uncertain. Germline V gene sequence: CDR1 SGHTA, CDR2 FQGNSA. CDR3 length equals 12 residues. Trimming took off 5 bases at V and 8 bases at J, with 12 bases between the two ends. CDR3 sequence: CASSPWSVGYTF. The CDR3 nucleotides read TGTGCCAGCAGCCCGTGGAGCGTGGGCTACACCTTC. Full variable domain (rest looked up from reference TRBV7-2 and TRBJ1-2): GAGVSQSPSNKVTEKGKDVELRCDPISGHTALYWYRQSLGQGLEFLIYFQGNSAPDKSGLPSDRFSAERTGGSVSTLTIQRTQQEDSAVYLCASSPWSVGYTFGSGTRLTVV.

This clone was picked up one time. The rearrangement uses TRBV5-1 and TRBJ2-6; 8 bases fit TRBD1. Germline trimming cut 3 bases from V and 4 bases from J; bases unmatched to any gene: 18. This CDR3 has 20 amino acids. Germline V gene lookup returns CDR1 SGHRS and CDR2 YFSETQ. The CDR3 DNA reads TGCGCCAGCAGCTCAAGCCCGGGACAGGCACCCCAAAGGGGGGCCAACGTCCTGACTTTC. This translates into CASSSSPGQAPQRGANVLTF.

V is TRBV18 and J is TRBJ1-5; D remains unclear. The V and J ends lost 1 base and 2 bases respectively, with 15 bases between them. Germline CDR1 is KGHSH and CDR2 is LQKENI. This CDR3 contains 17 residues. The CDR3 protein is CASSPQGITRGNQPQHF. CDR3 sequence (DNA): TGTGCCAGCTCACCACAGGGAATCACTAGGGGCAATCAGCCCCAGCATTTT.

This clone was detected a few times. The CDR3 loop is CAISLRGDSYEQYF. CDR3 nucleotide sequence: TGTGCCATCAGCCTCAGGGGGGACTCCTACGAGCAGTACTTC. The chain is built from TRBV10-3 and TRBJ2-7, with D maybe TRBD1 (7 bases). The germline V gene has CDR1 ENHRY and CDR2 SYGVKD. V was pared by 6 bases and J by 0 bases, with 12 bases between. This CDR3 is built from 14 residues.

The chain is built from TRBV21-1 and TRBJ2-2; the table's TRBD2 call for D was not verified on the DNA. TRBV21-1 is a pseudogene. The CDR3 length is 12 residues. CDR3 in amino acids: CGVKESTGELFF. CDR3 sequence (DNA): TGTGGGGTGAAGGAGAGCACCGGGGAGCTGTTTTTT.